This passage covers 2 T cell receptor beta chains from one sample sequenced in a study of cytomegalovirus exposure and HLA in healthy donors. Both 60 Vbeta primers and 13 Jbeta primers went into the PCR. TCRdb's copy holds only in-frame clones and misses some; the assay was immunoSEQ multiplex PCR. The data show approximately 110,000 clones, approximately 76% seen once. The specimen was PBMCs. The receptors derive from a middle-aged man in good health and CMV-seronegative.

This chain uses TRBV7-2 with TRBJ2-3; 7 bases map to TRBD2. Unmatched junction bases numbered 7, after V lost 5 bases and J lost 2 bases. CDR1 and CDR2 from the germline V gene are SGHTA and FQGNSA. This CDR3 spans 15 amino acids. For the CDR3, the DNA is TGTGCCAGCAGCCGCTGGGGGGGGAACACAGATACGCAGTATTTT. Amino acid sequence: CASSRWGGNTDTQYF.

The table lists this clone with a few counts. V usage is TRBV7-9 and J usage is TRBJ2-7, with 7 bases identical to TRBD2. The CDR3 extends over 15 amino acids. V lost 1 base to trimming and J lost 3 bases; unmatched junction nucleotides: 6. Germline V gene sequence: CDR1 SEHNR, CDR2 FQNEAQ (reference sequence). CDR3 nucleotides: TGTGCCAGCAGCTTAGACGGGGGACTATACTACGAGCAGTACTTC. Its protein is CASSLDGGLYYEQYF. The full variable domain, its missing parts supplied by reference TRBV7-9 and TRBJ2-7, is DTGVSQNPRHKITKRGQNVTFRCDPISEHNRLYWYRQTLGQGPEFLTYFQNEAQLEKSRLLSDRFSAERPKGSFSTLEIQRTEQGDSAMYLCASSLDGGLYYEQYFGPGTRLTVT.